The 5 T cell receptor beta chains below were found in one sample sequenced in a study of response to subunit inactivated influenza vaccine. TCRdb re-called the RT-PCR reads with MiXCR, one entry per CDR3 protein. Seen here are under 200,000 distinct CDR3 sequences, approximately 12% observed once, and the top ten hold 25% to 30%. A further study also used this sample, focusing on T cells expressing NK-cell markers. Per that paper: TCR beta cDNA was generated via 5'RACE template switching incorporating UMIs.

Source: CD8+ T cells sorted from PBMCs, taken 12 days after vaccination. The source of these receptors is a man aged 50-60 years who received an inactivated influenza vaccine.

The chain has TRBV10-3 and TRBJ2-7, with 8 bases that match TRBD1. The CDR3 is made up of 16 amino acids. V lost 3 bases, J lost 2 bases, and 9 bases stayed unmatched. Germline V gene data show CDR1 as ENHRY and CDR2 as SYGVKD. The CDR3 is CAISDQIGDRTYEQYF. CDR3 bases: TGTGCCATCAGTGACCAGATCGGGGACAGGACCTACGAGCAGTACTTC.

The chain uses TRBV6-5 and TRBJ2-3; 7 nucleotides align to TRBD2. J gave up 1 base and V 4 bases, and 8 bases lay outside the gene matches. CDR1 and CDR2 (germline): MNHEY, SVGAGI. The CDR3 spans 16 residues. This chain's CDR3 is CASSSLAVLGTDTQYF. Written as DNA, the CDR3 is TGTGCCAGCAGTTCCCTAGCGGTCCTAGGCACAGATACGCAGTATTTT.

V is TRBV7-9 and J is TRBJ2-1; TRBD2 might be the D (5 bases). The CDR3 contains 16 residues. The V gene lost 5 bases and the J gene lost 3 bases, with 17 bases spanning the gap. CDR1 is SEHNR, CDR2 FQNEAQ, per germline (reference sequence). The CDR3 is CASSRLPAEVYNEQFF. CDR3 in DNA: TGTGCCAGCAGCAGGCTCCCGGCGGAGGTCTACAATGAGCAGTTCTTC. The whole variable domain, remainder taken from reference TRBV7-9 and TRBJ2-1, is DTGVSQNPRHKITKRGQNVTFRCDPISEHNRLYWYRQTLGQGPEFLTYFQNEAQLEKSRLLSDRFSAERPKGSFSTLEIQRTEQGDSAMYLCASSRLPAEVYNEQFFGPGTRLTVL.

This clonotype was found many times. This chain uses TRBV11-2 with TRBJ2-1; 9 bases match TRBD2. This CDR3 has 17 amino acids. Unmatched junction bases numbered 13, after V lost 1 base and J lost 9 bases. Germline loops: CDR1 SGHAT, CDR2 FQNNGV. CDR3 loop: CASSLVSASGVLGEQFF. For the CDR3, the DNA is TGTGCCAGCAGCTTAGTGTCCGCTAGCGGGGTCTTGGGTGAGCAGTTCTTC.

This clonotype was counted only a few times. This chain connects TRBV29-1 to TRBJ2-1; D call uncertain. The length of the CDR3 is 14 residues. Trimming took off 2 bases at V and 1 base at J, with 9 bases between the two ends. Germline loops: CDR1 SQVTM, CDR2 ANQGSEA. The CDR3: CSVESLGSYNEQFF. As DNA, the CDR3 is TGCAGCGTTGAATCTCTAGGGTCCTACAATGAGCAGTTCTTC.